Listed below are T cell receptor beta chains from one sample, sequenced in a study of response to subunit inactivated influenza vaccine. TCRdb re-called the RT-PCR reads with MiXCR, one entry per CDR3 protein. The sample records about 480,000 distinct CDR3 sequences, around 9.9% being singletons. Sequencing used PBMCs from blood, obtained around seven weeks after vaccination. The receptors were gathered from a man aged 45 to 65 who received an inactivated influenza vaccine. CDR3s include the opening cysteine and the closing phenylalanine or tryptophan. A D gene is named only where the DNA matches it firmly. The size entry is marked missing in some rows and otherwise reads once, few, many or a size class.

CDR3: CSARLMTGGSYNSPLHF
DNA: TGCAGTGCTAGACTCATGACAGGGGGCTCCTATAATTCACCCCTCCACTTT
V: TRBV20-1
D: TRBD1
size: few
J: TRBJ1-6

CDR3: CASSGGTFIKGQYF
DNA: TGTGCCAGCAGTGGAGGGACATTCATTAAAGGGCAGTACTTC
V: TRBV6-1
D: -
size: few
J: TRBJ2-7

CDR3: CAGGTSGSWYEQYF
DNA: TGTGCCGGGGGGACTAGCGGGAGCTGGTACGAGCAGTACTTC
V: TRBV7-9
D: TRBD2
size: -
J: TRBJ2-7

CDR3: CASDIAGEPDTQYF
DNA: TGTGCCAGCGATATAGCGGGAGAGCCAGATACGCAGTATTTT
V: TRBV28
D: TRBD2
size: -
J: TRBJ2-3

CDR3: CASSSDYEQFF
DNA: TGTGCCAGCAGCTCAGACTATGAGCAGTTCTTC
V: TRBV3-1
D: -
size: few
J: TRBJ2-1

CDR3: CASSYGASRETQYF
DNA: TGTGCCAGCAGTTACGGCGCCAGTAGAGAGACCCAGTACTTC
V: TRBV6-5
D: -
size: -
J: TRBJ2-5

CDR3: CASSLAIRGGQPQHF
DNA: TGTGCCAGCAGCTTAGCGATCAGGGGTGGCCAGCCCCAGCATTTT
V: TRBV7-8
D: -
size: -
J: TRBJ1-5

CDR3: CASSIYPRGMNTEAFF
DNA: TGTGCCAGCAGCATCTACCCCAGGGGGATGAACACTGAAGCTTTCTTT
V: TRBV7-9
D: TRBD1
size: many
J: TRBJ1-1

CDR3: CASSPPVVGTNSPLHF
DNA: TGTGCCAGCAGCCCCCCCGTAGTAGGGACCAATTCACCCCTCCACTTT
V: TRBV7-9
D: -
size: -
J: TRBJ1-6

CDR3: CASGLRPQETQYF
DNA: TGTGCCAGCGGACTCCGGCCCCAAGAGACCCAGTACTTC
V: TRBV2
D: -
size: -
J: TRBJ2-5

CDR3: CASTQGLNQPQHF
DNA: TGTGCCAGCACTCAAGGGCTAAATCAGCCCCAGCATTTT
V: TRBV6-6
D: -
size: many
J: TRBJ1-5

CDR3: CASSWGSGGTSSYEQYF
DNA: TGCGCCAGCAGCTGGGGTAGCGGGGGGACAAGCTCCTACGAGCAGTACTTC
V: TRBV5-1
D: TRBD2
size: many
J: TRBJ2-7

CDR3: CSAREQGPSPLHF
DNA: TGCAGTGCTAGAGAACAGGGGCCCTCACCCCTCCACTTT
V: TRBV20-1
D: TRBD1
size: -
J: TRBJ1-6

CDR3: CASSSLLAGSYNEQFF
DNA: TGTGCCAGCAGCTCCCTTCTAGCGGGGAGCTACAATGAGCAGTTCTTC
V: TRBV6-1
D: TRBD2
size: many
J: TRBJ2-1